This T cell receptor beta chain was documented in a study of CXCR3-negative and CXCR3-positive naive CD8 T cells (dated by TCRdb to the late 2010s). A note on the overall study: Roughly 150 million TRB reads were obtained in total, roughly 1.5 +/- 0.3 million reads per library. Diversity and physicochemical repertoire analyses were performed on around 10 donors pooled from two independent experiments. For the TRBV-TRBJ cluster analysis, the naive subsets came from 5 or 6 donors, while the memory cells came from 3 donors. What the study reported, not specific to this receptor: TRBV-TRBJ usage was similar between naive CXCR3-negative and CXCR3-positive cells from the same donor, while memory cells showed distinct patterns. Repertoire diversity was comparably high in both naive subsets but much lower in memory CD8+ T cells. TRB CDR3s from CXCR3-positive naive cells showed higher hydrophobicity (lower Kidera factor 4), lower energy, and higher strength and volume indices than CXCR3-negative naive cells. Freshly isolated PBMCs were used for most assays because CXCR3 expression went down partially after cryopreservation. Because surface CD5, which is linked to self-reactivity in mice, was comparable between the naive subsets, TCR interaction strength was also inferred from the physicochemical properties of TRB CDR3s.

No count is recorded, yet this clonotype rates as medium-sized (0.01 to 0.1%) from its frequency. Its binding antigen is unknown. Each CD8+ T cell subset was flow-sorted in triplicate, with some 300,000 cells per subset placed directly into RLT lysis buffer. Naive CD8+ T cells were defined stringently as CD45RO-CCR7+CD27+CD95- to exclude memory contaminants. Peripheral blood mononuclear cells were isolated from buffy coats using standard density gradient centrifugation. A FACSAria III was used to flow-sort naive CD8+ T cells into CXCR3-negative and CXCR3-positive populations. Total RNA was extracted from sorted cells with an RNeasy Mini Kit. Reads for this sample came from a NextSeq 550. The Human TCR Profiling Kit (MiLaboratory) was used to make UMI-labeled 5' RACE TRB cDNA libraries. The full amount of extracted RNA was used for cDNA synthesis, and the full amount of resulting cDNA was used for PCR amplification. Libraries were prepared in parallel using an identical number of PCR cycles. The paper's processing steps were these. With a requirement of at least two reads per UMI, MIGEC and MiXCR extracted about 52,000 +/- 9,100 unique UMI-labeled TRB cDNA molecules per library. On average, each library contained approximately 40,000 +/- 10,000 functional in-frame TRB CDR3 nucleotide clonotypes without stop codons. Diversity metrics, including normalized Shannon-Wiener and Chao1, were computed in VDJtools after downsampling to 5000 UMI-labeled TRB molecules per sample. VDJtools was used to calculate clonotype-size-weighted physicochemical properties of the central five CDR3 residues, namely interaction energy, strength, volume and Kidera factor 4. The reads went through TCRdb reprocessing, and each CDR3 protein sequence gets one entry with no DNA. In this record, the V and J calls reflect TCRdb's handling and not the investigators' own analysis. The table for this sample records some 8,700 distinct CDR3 sequences. Together, the top ten hold less than 1.5% of the sample.

The CDR3 sequence holds 15 residues, the cysteine and phenylalanine included. DNA was not recorded. For CDR1 and CDR2, the germline V gene (reference sequence) lists SEHNR and FQNEAQ. The origin of this receptor is a human donor in good health. Some clones in this sample may be carry-over from other donors' samples. The sequence joins TRBV7-9 to TRBJ1-6; TCRdb selects TRBD1, and the lack of DNA leaves this call unchecked. The sample consisted of naive CXCR3- CD8+ T cells from blood. Sample cell subset or site, as interpreted from the label and publication: CD45RO-CCR7+CD27+CD95- naive CD8+ T cells lacking CXCR3 (TNR3-). The CDR3: CASSATGGAGSPLHF.